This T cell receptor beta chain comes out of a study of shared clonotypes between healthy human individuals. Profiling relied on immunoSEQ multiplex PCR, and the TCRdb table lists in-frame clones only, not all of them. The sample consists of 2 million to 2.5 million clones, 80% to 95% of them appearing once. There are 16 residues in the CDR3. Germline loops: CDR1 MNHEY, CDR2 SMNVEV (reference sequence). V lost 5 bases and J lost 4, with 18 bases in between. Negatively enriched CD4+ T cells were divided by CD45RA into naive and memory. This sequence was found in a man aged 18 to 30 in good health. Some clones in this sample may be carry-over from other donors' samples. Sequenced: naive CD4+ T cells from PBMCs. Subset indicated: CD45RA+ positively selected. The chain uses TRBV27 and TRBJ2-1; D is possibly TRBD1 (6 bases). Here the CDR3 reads CASSTSLGTPYNEQFF. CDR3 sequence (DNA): TGTGCCAGCAGTACATCCCTCGGGACACCATACAATGAGCAGTTCTTC.